This T cell receptor beta chain emerged from a study of T cell changes during pregnancy in multiple sclerosis. V lost 1 base and J lost 4; bases outside the gene matches: 7. Germline-derived CDR1 and CDR2 are MDHEN and SYDVKM. This CDR3 comprises 16 residues. Generated by immunoSEQ multiplex PCR, the TCRdb table keeps only in-frame clones and is missing some. This table has approximately 98,000 clones, about 91% appearing once. The gene calls are TRBV28 and TRBJ2-1; 7 nucleotides agree with TRBD2. The TCR originated in a female donor in good health, enrolled as a control in a pregnancy study. Sequenced here: peripheral blood, sampled after pregnancy. The DNA for the CDR3 is TGTGCCAGCAGTTTATTTGAGCGGGACTCTTACAATGAGCAGTTCTTC. This codes for CASSLFERDSYNEQFF. Together with reference TRBV28 and TRBJ2-1, the CDR3 gives the full variable domain: DVKVTQSSRYLVKRTGEKVFLECVQDMDHENMFWYRQDPGLGLRLIYFSYDVKMKEKGDIPEGYSVSREKKERFSLILESASTNQTSMYLCASSLFERDSYNEQFFGPGTRLTVL.